This T cell receptor (beta chain) was sequenced for a study of T cells after yellow fever vaccination (dated by TCRdb to the late 2010s). About the study as a whole: Libraries from fractions with low cell numbers were prepared with the SMART-Seq v4 Ultra Low Input RNA kit. To track T-cell clones before and after primary and booster YFV17D yellow fever vaccination, bulk TCR alpha and beta repertoires were sequenced longitudinally. The cohort comprised two healthy male donors, one aged 18 to 29 and one aged 30 to 40 years. Blood samples were taken at several timepoints before and after primary and secondary immunization, and bulk PBMC replicates and cell subsets were isolated.

Trimming accounts for 2 bases at V and 4 bases at J, while the number of junction bases matched to no gene is 10. The CDR3 starts with the cysteine, ends with the phenylalanine, and has 16 residues. The retained sequence is limited to the CDR3, 48 bases, with the frame set at the first base. TCR cDNA was made using 5'RACE template switching, a step that added a universal primer site and unique molecular identifiers. Priming of cDNA synthesis was performed from both the TCR alpha and TCR beta constant segments. Two PCR steps were used to amplify libraries, with sample barcodes and sequencing adapters being added in the second step. Sequencing of libraries was done on Illumina HiSeq 2500 (2x100 bp) or NovaSeq (2x150 bp). Under the source paper's analysis protocol: MIGEC handled demultiplexing of reads and collapsing into UMI consensus sequences, while MiXCR performed V(D)J alignment. Clonotypes responding to the vaccine were identified with edgeR on replicate PBMC samples, with the criteria of FDR below 0.01 and a log2 fold change above 5 up to day 15. Each bulk clonotype was labeled CD4 or CD8 based on which sequenced repertoire, CD4 or CD8, contained the clonotype at higher abundance. TCRdb's own reprocessing of the public reads used fastp at Q25 and MiXCR and kept productive beta chains. When rows share a CDR3 protein, they turn into one entry using the most common DNA and genes. These V and J calls rely on TCRdb rather than the paper's analysis. Recorded for this sample are around 610,000 distinct CDR3 sequences; roughly 13% of them occurred a single time. The ten largest make up over 13% of the sample.

Paper-wide results and their limitations: The study included only a couple of donors, which limits how far the findings can be generalized. Most clones expanded after primary vaccination (around 96% of CD4 and roughly 91% of CD8) were re-detected after the booster, suggesting that broad memory maintenance occurred. Computational filtering was needed because FACS-sorted repertoires could contain abundant contaminating clonotypes from the bulk population. The secondary T-cell response was weaker than the primary response but faster, peaking on day 5 instead of day 15. A small share of clonotypes was detected in both CD4 and CD8 compartments, with the overlap likely arising from convergent recombination.

The treatment or condition label here, explained by the study, means: live attenuated yellow fever vaccine strain. At each blood-draw timepoint, two biological replicates of bulk PBMCs were obtained. A standard Ficoll-Paque protocol was used to isolate PBMCs from peripheral blood. TriZol was used to extract RNA from bulk PBMCs, CD4 and CD8 fractions, and dextramer-positive and dextramer-negative fractions. A few counts support this clonotype. Its recognized antigen is unknown. No much larger clone exists at a distance of one base, and base qualities are not known. The chain employs TRBV12-3 or TRBV12-4 and TRBJ2-7, with 8 bases aligning to TRBD1. The clonotype comes from a young man who received the YFV17D yellow fever vaccine. The specimen was PBMCs, collected on the day of the yellow fever booster vaccination. The CDR3 region has the sequence CASSLFGGTGVYEQYF. The nucleotide sequence is given as TGTGCCAGCAGTTTATTTGGAGGGACAGGTGTTTACGAGCAGTACTTC.